This T cell receptor (beta chain) was profiled in a study of human T cells and chemical hapten exposure. Described time point: healthy volunteer bleed at 2 weeks. Total RNA came from unfractionated whole blood. TCRdb re-called the RACE reads through MiXCR, storing one row per CDR3 protein. The table includes roughly 100,000 distinct CDR3 sequences, over 8% detected once. In germline, CDR1 is MNHEY, CDR2 SVGEGT. Between the trimmed V and J ends, which lost 3 bases and 0 bases, there was a span of 9 bases. This CDR3 is built from 14 residues. The sequenced material came from whole blood. This receptor was identified in a female donor in good health. Some clones in this sample may be carry-over from other donors' samples. The rearrangement uses TRBV6-2 or TRBV6-3 and TRBJ2-7; the D is unclear. DNA of the CDR3: TGTGCCAGCAGTTATCGAGTGAGCTCCTACGAGCAGTACTTC. Translation gives CASSYRVSSYEQYF.